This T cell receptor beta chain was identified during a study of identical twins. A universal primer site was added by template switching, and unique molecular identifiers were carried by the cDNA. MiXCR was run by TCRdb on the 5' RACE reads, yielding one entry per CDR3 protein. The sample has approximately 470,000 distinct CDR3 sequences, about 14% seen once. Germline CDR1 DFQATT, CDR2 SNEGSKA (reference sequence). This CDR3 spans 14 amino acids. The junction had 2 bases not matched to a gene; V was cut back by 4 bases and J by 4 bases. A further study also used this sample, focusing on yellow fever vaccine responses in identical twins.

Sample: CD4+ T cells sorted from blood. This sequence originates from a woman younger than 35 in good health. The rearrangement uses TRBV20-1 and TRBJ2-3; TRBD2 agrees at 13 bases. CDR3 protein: CSAIGTSGADTQYF. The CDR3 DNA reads TGCAGTGCTATCGGGACTAGCGGGGCAGATACGCAGTATTTT.